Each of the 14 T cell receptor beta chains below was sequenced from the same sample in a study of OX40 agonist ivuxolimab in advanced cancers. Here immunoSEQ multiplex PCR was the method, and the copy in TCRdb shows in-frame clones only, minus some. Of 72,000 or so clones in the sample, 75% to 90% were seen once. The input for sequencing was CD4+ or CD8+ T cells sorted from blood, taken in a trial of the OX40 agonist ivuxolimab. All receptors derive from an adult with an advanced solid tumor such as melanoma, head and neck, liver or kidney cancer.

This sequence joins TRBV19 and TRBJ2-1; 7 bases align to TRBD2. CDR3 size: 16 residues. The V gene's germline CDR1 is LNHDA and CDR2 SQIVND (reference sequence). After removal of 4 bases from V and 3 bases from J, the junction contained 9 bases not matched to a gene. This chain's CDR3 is CASSNLRGRGYNEQFF. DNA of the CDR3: TGTGCCAGTAGTAACCTTCGGGGGAGGGGCTACAATGAGCAGTTCTTC.

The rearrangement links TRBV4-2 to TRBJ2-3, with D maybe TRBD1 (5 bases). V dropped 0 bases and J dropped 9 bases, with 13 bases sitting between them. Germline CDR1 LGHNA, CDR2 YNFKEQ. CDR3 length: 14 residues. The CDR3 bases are TGTGCCAGCAGCCAAGACAGACAGACGGGCACGCAGTATTTT. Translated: CASSQDRQTGTQYF.

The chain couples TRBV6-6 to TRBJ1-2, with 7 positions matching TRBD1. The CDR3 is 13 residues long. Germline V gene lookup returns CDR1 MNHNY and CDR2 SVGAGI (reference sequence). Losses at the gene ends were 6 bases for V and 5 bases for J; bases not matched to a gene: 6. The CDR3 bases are TGTGCCAGCAGAAAGGGACAGCAATATGGCTACACCTTC. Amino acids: CASRKGQQYGYTF.

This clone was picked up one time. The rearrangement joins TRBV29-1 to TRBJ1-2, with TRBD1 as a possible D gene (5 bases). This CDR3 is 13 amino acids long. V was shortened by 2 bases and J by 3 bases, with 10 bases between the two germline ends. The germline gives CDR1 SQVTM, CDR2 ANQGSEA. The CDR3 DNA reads TGCAGCGTTGAACACAGGCGGGACTATGGCTACACCTTC. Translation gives CSVEHRRDYGYTF.

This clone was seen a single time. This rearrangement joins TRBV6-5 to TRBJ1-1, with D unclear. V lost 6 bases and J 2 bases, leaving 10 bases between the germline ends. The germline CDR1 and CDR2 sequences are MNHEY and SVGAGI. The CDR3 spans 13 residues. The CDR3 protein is CASRKSYNTEAFF. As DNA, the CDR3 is TGTGCCAGCAGGAAGAGCTACAACACTGAAGCTTTCTTT.

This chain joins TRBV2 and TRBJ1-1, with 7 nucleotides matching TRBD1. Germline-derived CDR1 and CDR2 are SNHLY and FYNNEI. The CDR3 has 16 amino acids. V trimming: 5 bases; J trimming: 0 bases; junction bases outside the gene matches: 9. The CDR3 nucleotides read TGTGCCAGCAGTACCCAGGCCGGGACAGTGAACACTGAAGCTTTCTTT. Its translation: CASSTQAGTVNTEAFF.

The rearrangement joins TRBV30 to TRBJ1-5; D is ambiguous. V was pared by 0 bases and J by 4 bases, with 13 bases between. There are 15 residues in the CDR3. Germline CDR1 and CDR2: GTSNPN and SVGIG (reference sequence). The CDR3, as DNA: TGTGCCTGGAGTGTACTGCGCCCCGGTAATCAGCCCCAGCATTTT. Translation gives CAWSVLRPGNQPQHF.

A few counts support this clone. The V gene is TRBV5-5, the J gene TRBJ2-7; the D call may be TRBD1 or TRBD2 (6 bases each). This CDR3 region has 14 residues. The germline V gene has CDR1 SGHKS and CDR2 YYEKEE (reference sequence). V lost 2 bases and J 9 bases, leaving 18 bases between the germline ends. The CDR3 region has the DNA TGTGCCAGCAGCTTCAGGGACGGGGGCATTCCGCAGTACTTC. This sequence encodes CASSFRDGGIPQYF.

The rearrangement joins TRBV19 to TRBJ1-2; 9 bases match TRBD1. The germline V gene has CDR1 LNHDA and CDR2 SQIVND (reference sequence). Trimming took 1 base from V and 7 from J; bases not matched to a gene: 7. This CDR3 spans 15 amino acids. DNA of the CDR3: TGTGCCAGTAGTATAGGTACAGGGGGCGGCCGTGGCTACACCTTC. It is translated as CASSIGTGGGRGYTF.

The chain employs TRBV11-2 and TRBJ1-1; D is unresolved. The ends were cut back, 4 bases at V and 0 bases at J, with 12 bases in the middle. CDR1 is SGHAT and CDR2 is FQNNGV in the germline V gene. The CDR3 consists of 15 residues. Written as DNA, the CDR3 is TGTGCCAGCAGCTCTACGGGCCTGGTGAACACTGAAGCTTTCTTT. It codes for CASSSTGLVNTEAFF.

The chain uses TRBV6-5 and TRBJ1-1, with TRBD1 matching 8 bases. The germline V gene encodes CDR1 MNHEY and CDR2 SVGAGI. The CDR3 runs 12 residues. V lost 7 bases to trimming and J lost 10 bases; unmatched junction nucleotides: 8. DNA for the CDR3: TGTGCCAGCAAGGGTCAGGGGGCGGTAGCTTTCTTT. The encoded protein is CASKGQGAVAFF.

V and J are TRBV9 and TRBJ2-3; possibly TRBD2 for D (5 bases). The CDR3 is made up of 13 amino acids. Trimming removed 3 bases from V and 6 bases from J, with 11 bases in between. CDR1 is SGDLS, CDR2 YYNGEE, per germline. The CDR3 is CASSGLPGDTQYF. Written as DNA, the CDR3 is TGTGCCAGCAGCGGCCTACCGGGGGATACGCAGTATTTT. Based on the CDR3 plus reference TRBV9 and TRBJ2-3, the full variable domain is DSGVTQTPKHLITATGQRVTLRCSPRSGDLSVYWYQQSLDQGLQFLIQYYNGEERAKGNILERFSAQQFPDLHSELNLSSLELGDSALYFCASSGLPGDTQYFGPGTRLTVL.

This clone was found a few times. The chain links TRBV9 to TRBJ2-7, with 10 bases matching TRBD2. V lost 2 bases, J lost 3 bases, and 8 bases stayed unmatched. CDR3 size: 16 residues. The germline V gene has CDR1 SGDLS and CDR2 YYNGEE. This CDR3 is CASSVTSGTSDYEQYF. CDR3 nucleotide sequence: TGTGCCAGCAGCGTGACCTCCGGGACTAGCGACTACGAGCAGTACTTC.

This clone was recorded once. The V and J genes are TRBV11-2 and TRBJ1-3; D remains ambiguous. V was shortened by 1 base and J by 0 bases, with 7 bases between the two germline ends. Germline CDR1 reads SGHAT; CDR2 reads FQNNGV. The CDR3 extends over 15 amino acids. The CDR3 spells CASSLAMSSGNTIYF. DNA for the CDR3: TGTGCCAGCAGCTTAGCCATGAGCTCTGGAAACACCATATATTTT.